The entry below describes one T cell receptor beta chain. The antigen is unknown. The sample carries other DNA sequences with the same CDR3. The data derive from a study of cytomegalovirus exposure and HLA in healthy donors. Primers for the PCR totalled 60 Vbeta and 13 Jbeta. The table came from immunoSEQ multiplex PCR; TCRdb's copy has only in-frame clones and leaves some out. Of 140,000 to 150,000 clones listed, 66% are singletons. The V gene lost 0 bases and the J gene lost 1 base, with 6 bases spanning the gap. The CDR3 length is 14 residues. Per the germline V gene, CDR1 is SGDLS and CDR2 is YYNGEE. Study-level results: Immune exposure information available was restricted to CMV serostatus. Rarity marked most TCR sequences, yet some public TCRs occurred in many donors.

This chain joins TRBV9 and TRBJ2-3; D not certain. The clonotype originates from a woman aged 55-70 years in good health and CMV-seronegative. Material: PBMCs. This CDR3 is CASSVVSGTDTQYF. Here the CDR3 DNA reads TGTGCCAGCAGCGTAGTCAGCGGCACAGATACGCAGTATTTT.